This T cell receptor (beta chain) was retrieved from a study of OX40 agonist ivuxolimab in advanced cancers. Study context: Hepatocellular carcinoma, melanoma, renal cell or head and neck cancer affected the dose-escalation patients.

It was autoimmune disease history or systemic immunosuppression that excluded patients. The data were produced by immunoSEQ multiplex PCR, yet TCRdb's version contains in-frame clones alone and is incomplete. The table has about 38,000 clones, roughly nine tenths seen once. Trimming stripped 3 bases from V and 1 base from J, with 17 bases between. CDR3 length equals 17 residues. Per germline, CDR1 LGHNA and CDR2 YNFKEQ. This specimen was CD4+ or CD8+ T cells sorted from blood, taken in a trial of the OX40 agonist ivuxolimab. This chain uses TRBV4-2 with TRBJ2-3, with D possibly TRBD1 on 6 matching bases. The origin of this receptor is an adult with an advanced solid tumor such as melanoma, head and neck, liver or kidney cancer. Written as DNA, the CDR3 is TGTGCCAGCAGCCAGAGCCTCCGGACAGCGGGCACAGATACGCAGTATTTT. Its translation is CASSQSLRTAGTDTQYF.